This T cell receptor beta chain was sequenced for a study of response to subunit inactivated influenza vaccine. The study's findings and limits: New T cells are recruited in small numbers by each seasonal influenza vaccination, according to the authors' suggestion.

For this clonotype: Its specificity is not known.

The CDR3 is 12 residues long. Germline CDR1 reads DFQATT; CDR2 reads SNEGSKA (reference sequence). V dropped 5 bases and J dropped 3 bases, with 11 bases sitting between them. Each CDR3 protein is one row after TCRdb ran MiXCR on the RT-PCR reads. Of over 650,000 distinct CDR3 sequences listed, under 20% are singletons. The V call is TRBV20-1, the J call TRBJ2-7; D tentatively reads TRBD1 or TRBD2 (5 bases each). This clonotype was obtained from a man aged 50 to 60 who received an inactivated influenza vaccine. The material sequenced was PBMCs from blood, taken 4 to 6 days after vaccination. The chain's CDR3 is CSACRDGYEQYF. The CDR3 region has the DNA TGCAGTGCTTGCCGGGACGGCTACGAGCAGTACTTC.